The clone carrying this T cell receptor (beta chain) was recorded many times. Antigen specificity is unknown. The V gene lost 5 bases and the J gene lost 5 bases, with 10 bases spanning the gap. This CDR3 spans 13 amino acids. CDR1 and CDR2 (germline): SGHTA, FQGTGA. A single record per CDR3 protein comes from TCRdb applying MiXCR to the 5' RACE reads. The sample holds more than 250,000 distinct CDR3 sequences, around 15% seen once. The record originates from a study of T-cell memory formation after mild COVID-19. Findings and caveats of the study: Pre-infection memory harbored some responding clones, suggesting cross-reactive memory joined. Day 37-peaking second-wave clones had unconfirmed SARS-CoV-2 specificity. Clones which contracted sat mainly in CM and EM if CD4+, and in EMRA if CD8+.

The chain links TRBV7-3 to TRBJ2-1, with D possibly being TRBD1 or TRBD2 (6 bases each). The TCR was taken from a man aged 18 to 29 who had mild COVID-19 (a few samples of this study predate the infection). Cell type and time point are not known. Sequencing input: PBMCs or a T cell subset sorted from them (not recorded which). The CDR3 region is CASSPGANNEQFF. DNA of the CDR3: TGTGCCAGCAGCCCGGGGGCAAACAATGAGCAGTTCTTC.